The 29 T cell receptor beta chains below were found in one sample sequenced in a study of shared T cell receptors in the human thymus. Sequencing used immunoSEQ multiplex PCR; TCRdb keeps in-frame clones, though not all of them. The table lists hundreds of thousands of clones, around 87% of them singletons, with 0.0094% in the top ten. This same sample was also taken into another study, of human thymus T cells.

Sequencing was carried out using thymocytes. The receptors derive from a boy in the first two years of life with a congenital heart defect.

The chain joins TRBV11-2 to TRBJ1-5; 11 nucleotides match TRBD1. The germline V gene encodes CDR1 SGHAT and CDR2 FQNNGV. The length of the CDR3 is 16 residues. With V trimmed by 1 base and J by 4 bases, 3 bases remained unmatched. CDR3 nucleotides: TGTGCCAGCAGCTTAGCGGACAGGGGGCGTAATCAGCCCCAGCATTTT. Residues: CASSLADRGRNQPQHF.

V and J are TRBV25-1 and TRBJ1-2, with D hard to call. The CDR3 totals 14 residues. Trimming removed 5 bases from V and 6 bases from J, with 16 bases in between. Per germline, CDR1 MGHDK and CDR2 SYGVNS. This CDR3 is CASSPRKGRDGYTF. Written as DNA, the CDR3 is TGTGCCAGCAGTCCCAGGAAAGGGAGGGATGGCTACACCTTC.

The rearrangement links TRBV10-2 to TRBJ1-2; D is possibly TRBD1 (5 bases). Per the germline V gene, CDR1 is WSHSY and CDR2 is SAAADI. V was cut by 8 bases and J by 6 bases, with 13 bases left in between. This CDR3 is built from 12 residues. CDR3 DNA sequence: TGCGCCAGCGGGGGGGAGGGCCATGGCTACACCTTC. Translating it yields CASGGEGHGYTF.

This clone was picked up one time. The chain is built from TRBV2 and TRBJ2-7; the match to TRBD2 covers 7 bases. Per germline, CDR1 SNHLY and CDR2 FYNNEI. The CDR3 extends over 13 amino acids. The V segment lost 4 bases and the J segment 0 bases; nucleotides outside the gene matches: 0. The CDR3 DNA reads TGTGCCAGCAGTGGGACTAGCTCCTACGAGCAGTACTTC. Encoded protein: CASSGTSSYEQYF.

The gene calls are TRBV19 and TRBJ1-1, with 9 bases aligning to TRBD1. The germline gives CDR1 LNHDA, CDR2 SQIVND (reference sequence). The CDR3 extends over 20 amino acids. The trim removed 3 bases at V and 6 bases at J, leaving 23 bases unmatched. The CDR3 region is CASSMCPLTGGSPGRSEAFF. DNA of the CDR3: TGTGCCAGTAGTATGTGCCCCCTGACAGGGGGTTCCCCTGGTCGGTCTGAAGCTTTCTTT.

This chain joins TRBV5-1 and TRBJ1-1; 9 nucleotides agree with TRBD1. V dropped 0 bases and J dropped 3; count of bases not matched to a gene: 6. The CDR3 length is 16 residues. CDR1 and CDR2 (germline): SGHRS, YFSETQ. This CDR3 reads CASSLGTDRGDTEAFF. The CDR3 nucleotides read TGCGCCAGCAGCTTGGGGACGGACAGGGGTGACACTGAAGCTTTCTTT.

The gene calls are TRBV7-2 and TRBJ2-3; 11 nucleotides agree with TRBD2. The germline CDR1 and CDR2 sequences are SGHTA and FQGNSA. This CDR3 is built from 14 residues. J was trimmed by 5 bases and V by 4 bases; bases with no gene match: 2. The CDR3 here is CASSYSGGGDTQYF. CDR3 coding DNA: TGTGCCAGCAGCTATAGCGGGGGGGGAGATACGCAGTATTTT. The full variable domain, in which reference TRBV7-2 and TRBJ2-3 provide the parts outside the CDR3, is GAGVSQSPSNKVTEKGKDVELRCDPISGHTALYWYRQSLGQGLEFLIYFQGNSAPDKSGLPSDRFSAERTGGSVSTLTIQRTQQEDSAVYLCASSYSGGGDTQYFGPGTRLTVL.

The chain joins TRBV5-1 to TRBJ1-2; tentatively, D is TRBD1 (5 bases). The ends were cut back, 5 bases at V and 6 bases at J, with 11 bases in the middle. This CDR3 contains 12 residues. CDR1 is SGHRS and CDR2 is YFSETQ in the germline V gene. CDR3 residues: CASSWAGNGYTF. CDR3 coding DNA: TGCGCCAGCAGTTGGGCAGGGAATGGCTACACCTTC.

V and J are TRBV7-2 and TRBJ2-1; D uncertain. Germline V gene data show CDR1 as SGHTA and CDR2 as FQGNSA. Trimming removed 6 bases at V and 4 bases at J, with 16 bases between. CDR3 length: 15 residues. The CDR3 here is CASRPGSATYNEQFF. CDR3 coding DNA: TGTGCCAGCAGGCCCGGGTCCGCGACGTACAATGAGCAGTTCTTC.

CDR3 sequence: CASSLNRPNSPLHF. In DNA form, the CDR3 reads TGTGCCAGCAGCTTGAACAGGCCGAATTCACCCCTCCACTTT. This sequence joins TRBV5-6 and TRBJ1-6; perhaps TRBD1 as D (5 bases). Trimming removed 1 base from V and 7 bases from J, with 9 bases in between. The CDR3 has 14 residues. Germline lookup yields CDR1 SGHDT and CDR2 YYEEEE.

V usage is TRBV7-9 and J usage is TRBJ2-5, with 13 positions matching TRBD2. V lost 5 bases to trimming and J lost 3 bases; unmatched junction nucleotides: 6. Germline V CDR1 and CDR2: SEHNR, FQNEAQ (reference sequence). This CDR3 is built from 16 residues. CDR3 DNA: TGTGCCAGCAGCCGCCCTGGACTAGCGGGAGAAGAGACCCAGTACTTC. The encoded protein is CASSRPGLAGEETQYF.

V gene TRBV19 combines with J gene TRBJ2-5; possible D gene TRBD2, 7 bases. Deletions cut 1 base from V and 4 bases from J, with 13 bases between. Germline assignment: CDR1 LNHDA and CDR2 SQIVND (reference sequence). The CDR3 sequence is 15 residues long. The CDR3 reads CASSIVGGGGETQYF. The CDR3 nucleotides are TGTGCCAGTAGTATAGTGGGGGGGGGCGGAGAGACCCAGTACTTC.

The gene calls are TRBV6-1 and TRBJ2-7; TRBD1 aligns across 7 bases. From germline, CDR1 is MNHNS and CDR2 SASEGT. This CDR3 is 16 amino acids long. The junction had 9 bases not matched to a gene; V was cut back by 2 bases and J by 2 bases. The CDR3 nucleotides read TGTGCCAGCAGTGAACTTATAGGGGGCGCCGCCTACGAGCAGTACTTC. Amino acid sequence: CASSELIGGAAYEQYF.

The gene calls are TRBV4-3 and TRBJ1-4; TRBD1 aligns across 8 bases. In germline, CDR1 is LGHNA, CDR2 YSLEER. The CDR3 spans 18 residues. The ends lost 4 bases at V and 5 bases at J; junction bases unmatched: 15. As DNA, the CDR3 is TGCGCCAGCAGCCCTCACCTCACGTACAGGGGGGGGAATGAAAAACTGTTTTTT. Encoded protein: CASSPHLTYRGGNEKLFF.

The chain joins TRBV4-2 to TRBJ1-5; 7 nucleotides agree with TRBD1. Germline assignment: CDR1 LGHNA and CDR2 YNFKEQ. The CDR3 length is 15 residues. Losses at the gene ends were 0 bases for V and 6 bases for J; bases not matched to a gene: 5. CDR3 protein: CASSQDRGLGQPQHF. In DNA, the CDR3 is TGTGCCAGCAGCCAAGACAGGGGGTTGGGTCAGCCCCAGCATTTT.

The chain recombines TRBV7-3 with TRBJ2-5, with 9 bases that match TRBD1. Germline loops: CDR1 SGHTA, CDR2 FQGTGA. The CDR3 spans 14 residues. Trimming cost V 3 bases and J 1 base; bases outside gene matches: 0. This CDR3 is CASSLTGGQETQYF. The CDR3 region has the DNA TGTGCCAGCAGCTTGACAGGGGGCCAAGAGACCCAGTACTTC.

The genes are TRBV2 and TRBJ2-7, with 8 positions matching TRBD2. CDR1 is SNHLY, CDR2 FYNNEI, per germline. This CDR3 region has 15 residues. Losses at the gene ends were 4 bases for V and 0 bases for J; bases not matched to a gene: 5. Written as DNA, the CDR3 is TGTGCCAGCAGTGTTCGAGCGGGGGCCTCCTACGAGCAGTACTTC. Residues: CASSVRAGASYEQYF.

This chain links TRBV15 with TRBJ2-3, with a tentative D call TRBD2 (5 bases). Trimming pared 0 bases from V and 0 bases from J, leaving 19 bases between. There are 19 residues in the CDR3. Germline CDR1 and CDR2: LNHNV and YYDKDF (reference sequence). The CDR3 region has the DNA TGTGCCACCAGCAGAGAGGGAGAAGAGTCATACGGGAGCACAGATACGCAGTATTTT. It encodes CATSREGEESYGSTDTQYF.

In nucleotides, the CDR3 is TGTGCCATCAGTGAGTCCCTGGATGACACCTACGAGCAGTACTTC. This sequence encodes CAISESLDDTYEQYF. The V call is TRBV10-3, the J call TRBJ2-7; the D is unclear. This CDR3 is 15 amino acids long. Germline assignment: CDR1 ENHRY and CDR2 SYGVKD. V was trimmed by 0 bases and J by 2 bases, leaving 11 bases between them.

The V call is TRBV11-3, the J call TRBJ1-1, with 10 bases lining up with TRBD1. The V gene's germline CDR1 is SGHNT and CDR2 YENEEA. J lost 5 bases, V lost 0 bases, and 0 bases had no gene match. The CDR3 runs 14 residues. The CDR3 sequence: CASSLEGQGTEAFF. CDR3 in DNA: TGTGCCAGCAGCTTAGAGGGACAGGGGACTGAAGCTTTCTTT.

Details on this clone: Germline is not matched at one junction end, which may reflect a read error. The chain carries TRBV28 and TRBJ2-7; TRBD2 is a possible D gene (7 bases). The CDR3 spans 15 residues. The germline V gene encodes CDR1 MDHEN and CDR2 SYDVKM. The CDR3 DNA reads as TGTGCCAGCAGTTTATCCCGGGGGGCCTCCTACGGGCAGTACTTC. Its translation: CASSLSRGASYGQYF.

The chain links TRBV5-3 to TRBJ1-2; maybe TRBD1 (5 bases). TRBV5-3 has ORF status, its function being uncertain. The CDR3 is 15 amino acids. V lost 4 bases and J lost 1, with 14 bases in between. CDR3 DNA: TGTGCCAGAAGCCCTATGACAGTTCTTAACTATGGCTACACCTTC. It encodes CARSPMTVLNYGYTF.

The gene calls are TRBV18 and TRBJ1-4; TRBD1 might be the D (5 bases). Trimming took 3 bases from V and 8 from J, leaving 25 bases between them. The germline gives CDR1 KGHSH, CDR2 LQKENI. The CDR3 extends over 18 amino acids. Here the CDR3 reads CASSPNQGESEPKEKLFF. CDR3 sequence (DNA): TGTGCCAGCTCACCTAACCAGGGCGAATCGGAGCCCAAGGAAAAACTGTTTTTT.

The chain combines TRBV9 with TRBJ1-4, with D possibly being TRBD1 (6 bases). The CDR3 is made up of 15 amino acids. V gave up 3 bases and J gave up 8 bases, with 17 bases separating them. Germline V gives CDR1 SGDLS, CDR2 YYNGEE. CDR3 region: CASSGPDGGAEKLFF. The CDR3 nucleotides read TGTGCCAGCAGCGGACCGGACGGGGGGGCGGAAAAACTGTTTTTT. The full variable domain, completed using reference TRBV9 and TRBJ1-4, is DSGVTQTPKHLITATGQRVTLRCSPRSGDLSVYWYQQSLDQGLQFLIQYYNGEERAKGNILERFSAQQFPDLHSELNLSSLELGDSALYFCASSGPDGGAEKLFFGSGTQLSVL.

The V and J genes are TRBV29-1 and TRBJ2-7; TRBD1 aligns across 8 bases. The CDR3 loop spans 14 amino acids. Trimming at V came to 3 bases and at J to 8 bases, leaving 12 bases not matched to a gene. CDR1 and CDR2 (germline): SQVTM, ANQGSEA. The CDR3 spells CSVDGTGRGVKQYF. The CDR3 coding sequence is TGCAGCGTTGATGGGACAGGCCGAGGTGTAAAGCAGTACTTC.

CDR3 loop: CASSDRYRDSGYNEQFF. CDR3 sequence (DNA): TGTGCCAGCAGCGATCGTTACCGGGACAGTGGATACAATGAGCAGTTCTTC. The rearrangement links TRBV9 to TRBJ2-1, with TRBD1 matching over 7 bases. The CDR3 has 17 residues. The trim removed 3 bases at V and 4 bases at J, leaving 13 bases unmatched. Germline V lookup: CDR1 SGDLS, CDR2 YYNGEE.

The V call is TRBV6-6, the J call TRBJ2-7; D may be TRBD2 (5 bases). Germline assignment: CDR1 MNHNY and CDR2 SVGAGI (reference sequence). The CDR3 sequence is 15 residues long. Deletions cut 0 bases from V and 5 bases from J, with 14 bases between. Written as DNA, the CDR3 is TGTGCCAGCAGTTACTCACCCCCGGGAACCAACGAGCAGTACTTC. Amino acids: CASSYSPPGTNEQYF.

As for this clone: Other DNA sequences in the same sample also yield this CDR3. The genes are TRBV11-2 and TRBJ2-7; 7 bases map to TRBD1. CDR1 is SGHAT and CDR2 is FQNNGV in the germline V gene. V shed 4 bases and J 0 bases; nucleotides not matched to a gene: 0. The CDR3 spans 13 residues. CDR3 DNA: TGTGCCAGCAGCTCAGGGGGCTCCTACGAGCAGTACTTC. Amino acid sequence: CASSSGGSYEQYF. Using reference TRBV11-2 and TRBJ2-7 for the parts outside the CDR3, the full variable domain is EAGVAQSPRYKIIEKRQSVAFWCNPISGHATLYWYQQILGQGPKLLIQFQNNGVVDDSQLPKDRFSAERLKGVDSTLKIQPAKLEDSAVYLCASSSGGSYEQYFGPGTRLTVT.

The chain recombines TRBV7-9 with TRBJ1-4; unclear D gene. CDR1 and CDR2 from the germline V gene are SEHNR and FQNEAQ (reference sequence). V was shortened by 1 base and J by 5 bases, with 11 bases between the two germline ends. The CDR3 consists of 15 residues. The CDR3 sequence: CASSLVVTSNEKLFF. DNA of the CDR3: TGTGCCAGCAGCTTAGTAGTTACTTCCAATGAAAAACTGTTTTTT.